There are a few counts of the clone carrying this T cell receptor beta chain. Its antigen remains unidentified. MiXCR, applied by TCRdb to the reads, yields one record per CDR3 protein. The repertoire holds about 260,000 distinct CDR3 sequences, with roughly 15% as singletons. J was trimmed by 2 bases and V by 3 bases; bases with no gene match: 4. CDR1 and CDR2 (germline): SGHRS, YFSETQ. The CDR3 is 14 residues long. The data stem from a study of T cell repertoires in cytomegalovirus infection. Study context: Public signatures in TCR beta pointed to CMV infection and matching HLA type.

Study observations and caveats: The ex vivo response showed dominance by HLA-C-restricted CMV-specific TCR beta clonotypes. Carriers of CMV and the relevant HLA type were discriminated by public TCR beta frequency.

The J gene is TRBJ1-1, the V gene TRBV5-1; 7 bases map to TRBD1. The origin of this receptor is a human donor in good health (CMV status not recorded). Some clones in this sample may be carry-over from other donors' samples. Sequencing was carried out using PBMCs. The CDR3 DNA follows: TGCGCCAGCAGCTCGGGACAGATAAACACTGAAGCTTTCTTT. Translation: CASSSGQINTEAFF.